This T cell receptor (beta chain) came from a study of T cells of healthy individuals. The germline V and J ends were trimmed by 8 bases and 0 bases, with 11 bases remaining between them. This CDR3 contains 15 residues. Germline V gene data show CDR1 as MNHEY and CDR2 as SVGAGI. This clonotype was seen many times. TCRdb reprocessed the 5' RACE reads with MiXCR, giving one entry per CDR3 protein. The sample yields some 39,000 distinct CDR3 sequences, around 4.5% seen once. The chain joins TRBV6-5 to TRBJ1-6, with D uncertain. The receptor comes from a human donor in good health. The CDR3 protein is CASSILSSYNSPLHF. As DNA, the CDR3 is TGTGCCAGCTCAATCTTGAGCTCCTATAATTCACCCCTCCACTTT.